This TCR beta chain was sequenced for a study of blood T cell repertoires in COVID-19. Study summary: Acute and convalescent COVID-19 samples came from the United States, Italy and Spain. The cDNA or gDNA used as material had been derived from T cells, B-cell-depleted T cells, or PBMCs.

This CDR3 contains 15 residues. J gave up 6 bases and V 10 bases, and 12 bases lay outside the gene matches. The germline gives CDR1 LNHDA, CDR2 SQIVND (reference sequence). Original analysis: Reference gene primers were amplified, and this amplification served to estimate nucleated cell counts. Libraries were prepared by immunoSEQ multiplex PCR; TCRdb keeps only in-frame clonotypes and omits some of them. V and J calls plus clone size are reproduced from that table; the DNA served to infer D and trimming. The sample consists of approximately 200,000 clones, roughly 86% of them appearing once. The chain carries TRBV19 and TRBJ2-3; 11 bases line up with TRBD2. The sequenced sample was peripheral blood. This TCR was sampled from a woman in her 30s with active or convalescent COVID-19. The CDR3 nucleotides are TGTGCCACCGCCGGGACTAGCGGTGATGGGGATACGCAGTATTTT. Its protein is CATAGTSGDGDTQYF.